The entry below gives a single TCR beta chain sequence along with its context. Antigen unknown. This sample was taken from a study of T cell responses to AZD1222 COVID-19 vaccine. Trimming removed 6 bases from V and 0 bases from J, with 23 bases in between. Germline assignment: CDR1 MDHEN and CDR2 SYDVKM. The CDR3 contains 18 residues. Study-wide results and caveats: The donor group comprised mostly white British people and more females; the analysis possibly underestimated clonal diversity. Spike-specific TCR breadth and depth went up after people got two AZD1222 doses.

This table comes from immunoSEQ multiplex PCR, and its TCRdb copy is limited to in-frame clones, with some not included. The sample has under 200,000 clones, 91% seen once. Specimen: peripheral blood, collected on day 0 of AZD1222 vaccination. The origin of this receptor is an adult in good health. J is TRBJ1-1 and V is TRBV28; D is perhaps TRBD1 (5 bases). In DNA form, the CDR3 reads TGTGCCAGCAGCTCCTATGACAGAACCTGGAAGATGAACACTGAAGCTTTCTTT. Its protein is CASSSYDRTWKMNTEAFF.